The T cell receptor (beta chain) under discussion was sequenced for a study of CD8+CD57+ T cells in acquired aplastic anemia. Turning to the study itself: Quantities of DNA derived from sorted CD4+ and CD8+ cells averaged 3.2 ug. General study results and limits: A significant difference in CD8+ Simpson's diversity between patients and controls was not found.

Germline loops: CDR1 SGHAT, CDR2 FQDESV (reference sequence). V trimming: 1 base; J trimming: 4 bases; junction bases outside the gene matches: 3. The CDR3 spans 15 residues. Researchers used genomic DNA as the template to profile TCR beta VDJ and CDR3. TCRdb itself ran the reads through MiXCR, one entry per CDR3 protein. This table holds about 81,000 distinct CDR3 sequences, 40% to 55% found once. In its sample, this clonotype was seen many times. Its antigen is unidentified. The gene calls are TRBV11-1 and TRBJ2-3; 9 bases line up with TRBD2. The origin of this receptor is a human donor in good health, serving as a control. The material sequenced was sorted CD4+, CD8+, or CD8+CD57+ T cells (not recorded which) from PBMCs. The DNA of the CDR3 is TGTGCCAGCAGCTTAGTTAGCGGGGGCGCAGATACGCAGTATTTT. As protein: CASSLVSGGADTQYF. Looking up the rest from reference TRBV11-1 and TRBJ2-3 gives the full variable domain: EAEVAQSPRYKITEKSQAVAFWCDPISGHATLYWYRQILGQGPELLVQFQDESVVDDSQLPKDRFSAERLKGVDSTLKIQPAELGDSAMYLCASSLVSGGADTQYFGPGTRLTVL.